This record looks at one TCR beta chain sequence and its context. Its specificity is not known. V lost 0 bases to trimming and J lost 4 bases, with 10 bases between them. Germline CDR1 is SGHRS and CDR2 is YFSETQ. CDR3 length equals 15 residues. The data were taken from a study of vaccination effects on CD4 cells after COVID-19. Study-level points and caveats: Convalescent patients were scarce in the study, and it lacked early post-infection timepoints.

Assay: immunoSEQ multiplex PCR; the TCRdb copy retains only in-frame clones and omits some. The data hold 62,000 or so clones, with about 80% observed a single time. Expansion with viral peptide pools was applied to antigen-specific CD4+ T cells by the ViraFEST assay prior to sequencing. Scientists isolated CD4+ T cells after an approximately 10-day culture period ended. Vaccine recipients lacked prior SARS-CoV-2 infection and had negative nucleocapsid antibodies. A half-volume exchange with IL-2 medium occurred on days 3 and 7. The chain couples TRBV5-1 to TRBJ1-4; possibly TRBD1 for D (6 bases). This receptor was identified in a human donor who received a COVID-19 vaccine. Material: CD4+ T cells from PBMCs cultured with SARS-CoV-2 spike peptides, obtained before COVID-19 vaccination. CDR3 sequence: CASSLAGQSNEKLFF. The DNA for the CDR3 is TGCGCCAGCAGCTTGGCCGGACAGAGTAATGAAAAACTGTTTTTT. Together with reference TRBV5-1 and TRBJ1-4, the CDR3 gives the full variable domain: KAGVTQTPRYLIKTRGQQVTLSCSPISGHRSVSWYQQTPGQGLQFLFEYFSETQRNKGNFPGRFSGRQFSNSRSEMNVSTLELGDSALYLCASSLAGQSNEKLFFGSGTQLSVL.